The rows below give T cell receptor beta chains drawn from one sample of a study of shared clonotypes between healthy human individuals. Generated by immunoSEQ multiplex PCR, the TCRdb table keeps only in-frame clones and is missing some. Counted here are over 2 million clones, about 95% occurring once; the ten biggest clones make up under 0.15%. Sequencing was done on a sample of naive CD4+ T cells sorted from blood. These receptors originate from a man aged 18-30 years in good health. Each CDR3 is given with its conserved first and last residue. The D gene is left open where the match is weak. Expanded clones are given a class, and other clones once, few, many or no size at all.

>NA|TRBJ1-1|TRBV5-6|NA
CAITGGEMNTEAFF
TGTGCCATTACAGGTGGGGAGATGAACACTGAAGCTTTCTTT
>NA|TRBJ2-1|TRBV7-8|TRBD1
CASSSTGGEQFF
TGTGCCAGCAGCTCGACAGGGGGTGAGCAGTTCTTC
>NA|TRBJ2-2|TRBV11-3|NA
CASSLDRPPGELFF
TGTGCCAGCAGCTTAGATAGACCCCCCGGGGAGCTGTTTTTT
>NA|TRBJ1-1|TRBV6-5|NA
CAIYRTPETEAFF
TGTGCCATCTACCGAACCCCGGAGACTGAAGCTTTCTTT
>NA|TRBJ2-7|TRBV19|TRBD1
CASRTGQGVSYEQYF
TGTGCCAGTAGAACCGGACAGGGCGTCTCCTACGAGCAGTACTTC
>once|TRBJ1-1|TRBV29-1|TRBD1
CSVGQGFKNTEAFF
TGCAGCGTCGGACAGGGATTTAAAAACACTGAAGCTTTCTTT
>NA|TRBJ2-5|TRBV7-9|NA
CASSLVGGPDETQYF
TGTGCCAGCAGCTTGGTGGGGGGGCCCGATGAGACCCAGTACTTC
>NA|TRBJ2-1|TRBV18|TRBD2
CASSPPTSGIGNEQFF
TGTGCCAGCTCACCACCGACTAGCGGGATCGGCAATGAGCAGTTCTTC
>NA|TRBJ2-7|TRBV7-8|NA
CASSLVALGTYEQYF
TGTGCCAGCAGCTTAGTTGCCCTCGGGACCTACGAGCAGTACTTC
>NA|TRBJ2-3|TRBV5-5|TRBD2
CASSQGLAGAVDTQYF
TGTGCCAGCAGCCAGGGACTAGCGGGAGCGGTAGATACGCAGTATTTT
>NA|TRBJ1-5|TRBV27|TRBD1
CASRGQGHQPQHF
TGTGCCAGCAGGGGACAGGGCCATCAGCCCCAGCATTTT
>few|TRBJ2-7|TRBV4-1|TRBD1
CASSQGQGMGEQYF
TGCGCCAGCAGCCAGGGACAGGGTATGGGCGAGCAGTACTTC
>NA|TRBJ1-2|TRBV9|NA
CASSALQGRDGYTF
TGTGCCAGCAGCGCGTTACAGGGTCGGGATGGCTACACCTTC
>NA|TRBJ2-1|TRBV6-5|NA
CATSTGTPYNEQFF
TGTGCCACCTCGACCGGGACTCCCTACAATGAGCAGTTCTTC
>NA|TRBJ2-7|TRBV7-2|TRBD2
CASSQLAGGSEQYF
TGTGCCAGCAGCCAACTAGCGGGAGGCTCCGAGCAGTACTTC
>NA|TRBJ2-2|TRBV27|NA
CASKPGTMGTGELFF
TGTGCCAGCAAGCCCGGGACCATGGGGACCGGGGAGCTGTTTTTT
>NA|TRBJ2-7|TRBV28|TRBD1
CASTTTGGGHEQYF
TGTGCCAGCACCACGACAGGGGGCGGCCACGAGCAGTACTTC
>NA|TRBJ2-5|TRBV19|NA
CASSLGTISQTQYF
TGTGCCAGTAGTCTTGGGACAATCTCCCAGACCCAGTACTTC
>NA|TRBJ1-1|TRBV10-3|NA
CATKGPTWNTEAFF
TGTGCCACCAAAGGTCCGACCTGGAACACTGAAGCTTTCTTT
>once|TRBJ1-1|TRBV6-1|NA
CASRQGRGSNTEAFF
TGTGCCAGCAGGCAGGGGAGGGGTTCGAACACTGAAGCTTTCTTT
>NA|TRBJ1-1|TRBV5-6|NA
CASSLDAGATEAFF
TGTGCCAGCAGCTTGGATGCAGGGGCCACTGAAGCTTTCTTT
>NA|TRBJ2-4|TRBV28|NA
CASSLVGAAKNIQYF
TGTGCCAGCAGTTTGGTGGGCGCGGCCAAAAACATTCAGTACTTC
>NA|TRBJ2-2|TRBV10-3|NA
CAISVNGELFF
TGTGCCATCAGTGTGAACGGGGAGCTGTTTTTT
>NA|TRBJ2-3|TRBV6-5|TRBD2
CASSPGTSFGDTQYF
TGTGCCAGCAGTCCCGGGACTAGCTTCGGAGATACGCAGTATTTT
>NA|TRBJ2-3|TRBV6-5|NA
CASSYGWGGGTDTQYF
TGTGCCAGCAGTTACGGATGGGGCGGGGGCACAGATACGCAGTATTTT
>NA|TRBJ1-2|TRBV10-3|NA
CAIGTRGYTF
TGTGCCATAGGGACTCGGGGCTACACCTTC
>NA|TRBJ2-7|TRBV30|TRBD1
CAWGPGQGRLAGTYEQYF
TGTGCCTGGGGACCGGGACAGGGGAGATTAGCGGGGACCTACGAGCAGTACTTC
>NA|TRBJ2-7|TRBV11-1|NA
CASSLDETASLWQYF
TGTGCCAGCAGCTTAGATGAGACAGCAAGTCTGTGGCAGTACTTC
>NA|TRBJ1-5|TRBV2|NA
CASSEVRGYGQPQHF
TGTGCCAGCAGTGAGGTGAGGGGGTACGGCCAGCCCCAGCATTTT
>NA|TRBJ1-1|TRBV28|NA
CASSTGALNTEAFF
TGTGCCAGCAGTACGGGGGCGCTGAACACTGAAGCTTTCTTT
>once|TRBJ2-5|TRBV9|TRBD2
CASSPRLAGYQETQYF
TGTGCCAGCAGCCCCCGGCTAGCGGGGTACCAAGAGACCCAGTACTTC
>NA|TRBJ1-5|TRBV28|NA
CASNEPKKQGGNQPQHF
TGTGCCAGCAATGAGCCCAAGAAGCAAGGTGGCAATCAGCCCCAGCATTTT
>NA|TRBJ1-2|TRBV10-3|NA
CAISVNTRYGYTF
TGTGCCATCAGCGTAAACACCCGCTATGGCTACACCTTC
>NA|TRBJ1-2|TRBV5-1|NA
CASSSGGAGGYTF
TGCGCCAGCAGCTCAGGCGGGGCAGGGGGCTACACCTTC
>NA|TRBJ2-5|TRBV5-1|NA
CASSQSGAGDEETQYF
TGCGCCAGCAGCCAAAGTGGGGCAGGGGACGAGGAGACCCAGTACTTC
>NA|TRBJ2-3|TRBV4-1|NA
CASSQDGRGADTQYF
TGCGCCAGCAGCCAAGATGGACGAGGGGCAGATACGCAGTATTTT
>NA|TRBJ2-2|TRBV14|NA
CASSQAGSGTGELFF
TGTGCCAGCAGCCAAGCGGGGTCGGGCACCGGGGAGCTGTTTTTT
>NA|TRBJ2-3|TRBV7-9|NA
CASSSRQGTDTQYF
TGTGCCAGCTCCTCCCGACAGGGCACAGATACGCAGTATTTT
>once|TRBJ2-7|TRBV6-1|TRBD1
CASSAPDRAANEQYF
TGTGCCAGCAGCGCTCCAGACAGGGCGGCAAACGAGCAGTACTTC
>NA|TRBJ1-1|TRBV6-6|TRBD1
CASSSGQAWNTEAFF
TGTGCCAGCAGTAGCGGACAGGCATGGAACACTGAAGCTTTCTTT
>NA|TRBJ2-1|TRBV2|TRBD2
CASSRLAGEQFF
TGTGCCAGCAGTCGACTAGCAGGAGAGCAGTTCTTC
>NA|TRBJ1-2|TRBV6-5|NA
CASSYRDNYGYTF
TGTGCCAGCAGTTACAGGGACAACTATGGCTACACCTTC
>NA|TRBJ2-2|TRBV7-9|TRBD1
CASSGGQGSTGELFF
TGTGCCAGCAGCGGCGGACAGGGAAGCACCGGGGAGCTGTTTTTT
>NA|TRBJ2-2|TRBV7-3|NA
CASSPKVTGELFF
TGTGCCAGCAGCCCTAAAGTCACCGGGGAGCTGTTTTTT
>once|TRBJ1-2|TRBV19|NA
CASSIGWLDYGYTF
TGTGCCAGTAGTATCGGGTGGTTGGACTATGGCTACACCTTC
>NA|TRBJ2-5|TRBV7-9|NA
CASSLVPSETQYF
TGTGCCAGCAGCTTAGTGCCTAGCGAGACCCAGTACTTC
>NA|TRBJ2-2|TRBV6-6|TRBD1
CASSPGTGGTGELFF
TGTGCCAGCAGCCCCGGGACAGGGGGCACCGGGGAGCTGTTTTTT
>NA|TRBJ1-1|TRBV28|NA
CASSLQVRGRNTEAFF
TGTGCCAGCAGTTTGCAGGTCCGGGGGAGGAACACTGAAGCTTTCTTT
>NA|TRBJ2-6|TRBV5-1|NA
CASSDSSGANVLTF
TGCGCCAGCAGCGACAGCTCTGGGGCCAACGTCCTGACTTTC
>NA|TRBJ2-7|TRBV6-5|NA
CASSRGGRSSYEQYF
TGTGCCAGCAGTCGTGGGGGACGGAGCTCCTACGAGCAGTACTTC